Listed below are T cell receptor beta chains from one sample, sequenced in a study of regulatory T cells in long-lasting Graves disease. In TCRdb, the multiplex PCR reads were re-called with MiXCR into one record per CDR3 protein. This table holds roughly 500,000 distinct CDR3 sequences, roughly 12% found once. These records were also assigned to another study, of T cells in Graves' hyperthyroidism and ophthalmopathy.

The material was peripheral blood mononuclear cells (PBMCs), obtained at new diagnosis, from a patient treated with antithyroid drugs. The receptors originated from a man between 25 and 39 years old with Graves disease. Both conserved end residues are part of each CDR3. D genes are given only for firm matches. Size is omitted from some rows. Given values are once, few, many or a class for expanded clones.

d_gene: .
j_gene: TRBJ2-1
abundance: many
v_gene: TRBV5-5
CDR3nt: TGTGCCAGCAGCAAGGGGGGCTCCTACAATGAGCAGTTCTTC
CDR3aa: CASSKGGSYNEQFF

d_gene: TRBD2
j_gene: TRBJ2-3
abundance: many
v_gene: TRBV7-2
CDR3nt: TGTGCCACCAAGGGATTTGTGGCTAGCGGATACGATACGCAGTATTTT
CDR3aa: CATKGFVASGYDTQYF

d_gene: TRBD2
j_gene: TRBJ2-3
abundance: many
v_gene: TRBV12-3/TRBV12-4
CDR3nt: TGTGCCAGCAGTTTCAGACTAGCGGCTTACACAGATACGCAGTATTTT
CDR3aa: CASSFRLAAYTDTQYF

d_gene: .
j_gene: TRBJ2-7
abundance: .
v_gene: TRBV20-1
CDR3nt: TGCAGTGCTAGACTAGGCTCCTACGAGCAGTACTTC
CDR3aa: CSARLGSYEQYF

d_gene: .
j_gene: TRBJ2-5
abundance: .
v_gene: TRBV2
CDR3nt: TGTGCCAGCAAAGGAGGGGTGGAGACCCAGTACTTC
CDR3aa: CASKGGVETQYF

d_gene: TRBD2
j_gene: TRBJ2-5
abundance: .
v_gene: TRBV14
CDR3nt: TGTGCCAGCAGCCACTTACTAGCGGGAGTGTTAGAGACCCAGTACTTC
CDR3aa: CASSHLLAGVLETQYF

d_gene: .
j_gene: TRBJ1-2
abundance: .
v_gene: TRBV7-9
CDR3nt: TGTGCCAGCAGCCATTCACCGGGACTCTATGGCTACACCTTC
CDR3aa: CASSHSPGLYGYTF

d_gene: .
j_gene: TRBJ2-7
abundance: .
v_gene: TRBV20-1
CDR3nt: TGCAGTGCCCTAAGAAGTGGGACCTACGAGCAGTACTTC
CDR3aa: CSALRSGTYEQYF

d_gene: TRBD1
j_gene: TRBJ2-1
abundance: many
v_gene: TRBV19
CDR3nt: TGTGCCAGTAAGCCGGGACAGGGAATCAATGAGCAGTTCTTC
CDR3aa: CASKPGQGINEQFF

d_gene: TRBD2
j_gene: TRBJ2-7
abundance: few
v_gene: TRBV7-9
CDR3nt: TGTGCCAGCAGCTTTGTGACTAGCGGGAGCTACGAGCAGTACTTC
CDR3aa: CASSFVTSGSYEQYF

d_gene: TRBD2
j_gene: TRBJ2-5
abundance: .
v_gene: TRBV13
CDR3nt: TGTGCCAGCAGCCCCTCGGGAGGGTACCAAGAGACCCAGTACTTC
CDR3aa: CASSPSGGYQETQYF

d_gene: TRBD1
j_gene: TRBJ2-1
abundance: .
v_gene: TRBV7-9
CDR3nt: TGTGCCAGCACCTTGCAGGGGGCGTACAATGAGCAGTTCTTC
CDR3aa: CASTLQGAYNEQFF

d_gene: .
j_gene: TRBJ1-2
abundance: many
v_gene: TRBV20-1
CDR3nt: TGCAGTGCTCGAAGATTCCGGGACTCCTATGGCTACACCTTC
CDR3aa: CSARRFRDSYGYTF

d_gene: TRBD2
j_gene: TRBJ2-4
abundance: few
v_gene: TRBV27
CDR3nt: TGTGCCAGCAGCCCCACCCCGGGACTAGCAGTCAAGAGTGGAAACATTCAGTACTTC
CDR3aa: CASSPTPGLAVKSGNIQYF

d_gene: .
j_gene: TRBJ2-3
abundance: many
v_gene: TRBV20-1
CDR3nt: TGCAGTGCTAGAAGGGGGTTGGGCACAGATACGCAGTATTTT
CDR3aa: CSARRGLGTDTQYF

d_gene: .
j_gene: TRBJ2-5
abundance: many
v_gene: TRBV9
CDR3nt: TGTGCCAGCAGCGTACTCTCTGGGTGGGAAGAGACCCAGTACTTC
CDR3aa: CASSVLSGWEETQYF

d_gene: TRBD1
j_gene: TRBJ2-1
abundance: few
v_gene: TRBV5-1
CDR3nt: TGCGCCAGCAGCCAGGGGGTAGGCCCTAGCTCCTACAATGAGCAGTTCTTC
CDR3aa: CASSQGVGPSSYNEQFF

d_gene: .
j_gene: TRBJ2-1
abundance: many
v_gene: TRBV5-1
CDR3nt: TGCGCCAGCAGTCACGGGACCAGCTACAATGAGCAGTTCTTC
CDR3aa: CASSHGTSYNEQFF

d_gene: TRBD1
j_gene: TRBJ2-3
abundance: many
v_gene: TRBV11-2
CDR3nt: TGTGCCAGCAGCCCTGTGGGACAGGGTACAGATACGCAGTATTTT
CDR3aa: CASSPVGQGTDTQYF

d_gene: .
j_gene: TRBJ2-1
abundance: many
v_gene: TRBV20-1
CDR3nt: TGCAGTGCTAGAGATGATCCAAACTACAATGAGCAGTTCTTC
CDR3aa: CSARDDPNYNEQFF

d_gene: .
j_gene: TRBJ1-5
abundance: .
v_gene: TRBV20-1
CDR3nt: TGCAGTGCTACGGGCAAAGTAAGCAATCAGCCCCAGCGTTTT
CDR3aa: CSATGKVSNQPQRF

d_gene: .
j_gene: TRBJ2-3
abundance: many
v_gene: TRBV9
CDR3nt: TGTGCCAGCAGCGAGGGGTTGTGGGATACGCAGTATTTT
CDR3aa: CASSEGLWDTQYF

d_gene: TRBD2
j_gene: TRBJ2-7
abundance: many
v_gene: TRBV6-1
CDR3nt: TGTGCCAGCAGAGTAGCGGGAGGGCCTGGGTTATTCTACGAGCAGTACTTC
CDR3aa: CASRVAGGPGLFYEQYF

d_gene: TRBD2
j_gene: TRBJ2-2
abundance: .
v_gene: TRBV12-3/TRBV12-4
CDR3nt: TGTGCCAGCAGGCTACTAGCGGGAGGCGCGAACACCGGGGAGCTGTTTTTT
CDR3aa: CASRLLAGGANTGELFF

d_gene: .
j_gene: TRBJ2-5
abundance: .
v_gene: TRBV16
CDR3nt: TGTGCCAGCAGCCAATCAGGAGAGACCCAGTACTTC
CDR3aa: CASSQSGETQYF

d_gene: TRBD2
j_gene: TRBJ2-1
abundance: .
v_gene: TRBV20-1
CDR3nt: TGCAGTGCTAGCAGCGGCCCCCGGGGACTAGCGTCCTACAATGAGCAGTTCTTC
CDR3aa: CSASSGPRGLASYNEQFF

d_gene: .
j_gene: TRBJ1-1
abundance: many
v_gene: TRBV14
CDR3nt: TGTGCCAGCAGCCAAGGTGGGGGTGGTGAAGCTTTCTTT
CDR3aa: CASSQGGGGEAFF

d_gene: .
j_gene: TRBJ1-1
abundance: many
v_gene: TRBV20-1
CDR3nt: TGCAGTGCTAGAGACATCGCTGAAGCTTTCTTT
CDR3aa: CSARDIAEAFF

d_gene: .
j_gene: TRBJ2-1
abundance: many
v_gene: TRBV5-4
CDR3nt: TGTGCCAGCCGGGATAGCTCCTACAATGAGCAGTTCTTC
CDR3aa: CASRDSSYNEQFF

d_gene: .
j_gene: TRBJ2-3
abundance: .
v_gene: TRBV4-1
CDR3nt: TGCGCCAGCAGCCAAGGTAGCTCACTAGTCGATACGCAGTATTTT
CDR3aa: CASSQGSSLVDTQYF

d_gene: .
j_gene: TRBJ2-2
abundance: once
v_gene: TRBV11-3
CDR3nt: TGTGCCAGCAGCTTAGGGCCGGAGTTAAACACCGGGGAGCTGTTTTTT
CDR3aa: CASSLGPELNTGELFF

d_gene: TRBD2
j_gene: TRBJ2-1
abundance: many
v_gene: TRBV11-2
CDR3nt: TGTGCCAGCAGCTTACAGACTAGCTTGGAGTTCTTC
CDR3aa: CASSLQTSLEFF

d_gene: .
j_gene: TRBJ2-2
abundance: many
v_gene: TRBV5-1
CDR3nt: TGTGCCAGCAGCTTCACCGGGGAGCTGTTTTTT
CDR3aa: CASSFTGELFF

d_gene: TRBD2
j_gene: TRBJ2-1
abundance: many
v_gene: TRBV2
CDR3nt: TGTGGTAGCGGGAGGGGAGCCTACAATGAGCAGTTCTTC
CDR3aa: CGSGRGAYNEQFF

d_gene: .
j_gene: TRBJ2-5
abundance: many
v_gene: TRBV11-2
CDR3nt: TGTGCCAGCAGCCCAATCTGGGTGGAGACCCAGTACTTC
CDR3aa: CASSPIWVETQYF

d_gene: .
j_gene: TRBJ2-5
abundance: many
v_gene: TRBV7-9
CDR3nt: TGTGCCAGCAGCCCGGACAGATTCCAAGAGACCCAGTACTTC
CDR3aa: CASSPDRFQETQYF

d_gene: .
j_gene: TRBJ2-1
abundance: few
v_gene: TRBV6-1
CDR3nt: TGTGCCAGCAGCGCCCGACTAGTTTTTCCCTACAATGAGCAGTTCTTC
CDR3aa: CASSARLVFPYNEQFF

d_gene: .
j_gene: TRBJ2-1
abundance: many
v_gene: TRBV18
CDR3nt: TGTGCCAGCTCACCACCTGGGGTATACAATGAGCAGTTCTTC
CDR3aa: CASSPPGVYNEQFF

d_gene: TRBD2
j_gene: TRBJ2-5
abundance: many
v_gene: TRBV9
CDR3nt: TGTGCCAGCAGCGTAGATGCTAGCGGCGGAGGGGAGACCCAGTACTTC
CDR3aa: CASSVDASGGGETQYF

d_gene: .
j_gene: TRBJ2-7
abundance: once
v_gene: TRBV3-1
CDR3nt: TGTGCCAGCAGCCAAGATCTAGTAGGCGGCGAGCAGTACTTC
CDR3aa: CASSQDLVGGEQYF

d_gene: .
j_gene: TRBJ1-1
abundance: many
v_gene: TRBV18
CDR3nt: TGTGCCAGCTCACCACCCGGGGGGGGCACTGAAGCTTTCTTT
CDR3aa: CASSPPGGGTEAFF

d_gene: TRBD1
j_gene: TRBJ2-3
abundance: many
v_gene: TRBV7-9
CDR3nt: TGTGCCAGCAGCTTAGTAACAGGGGCCGATACGCAGTATTTT
CDR3aa: CASSLVTGADTQYF

d_gene: .
j_gene: TRBJ2-3
abundance: many
v_gene: TRBV5-1
CDR3nt: TGCGCCAGCAGCCCAGGGACGAAGCCAGGAGATACGCAGTATTTT
CDR3aa: CASSPGTKPGDTQYF

d_gene: .
j_gene: TRBJ2-7
abundance: many
v_gene: TRBV7-6
CDR3nt: TGTGCCAGCAGCTTAGACGTGGGTGGCTTCTCCTACGAGCAGTACTTC
CDR3aa: CASSLDVGGFSYEQYF

d_gene: TRBD1
j_gene: TRBJ1-2
abundance: few
v_gene: TRBV29-1
CDR3nt: TGCAGCGCCCCGGACAGGTTTGGAAGCTACACCTTC
CDR3aa: CSAPDRFGSYTF

d_gene: .
j_gene: TRBJ1-2
abundance: many
v_gene: TRBV15
CDR3nt: TGTGCCACCAGCAGAGGACTGGACCTCTATGGCTACACCTTC
CDR3aa: CATSRGLDLYGYTF

d_gene: .
j_gene: TRBJ2-3
abundance: few
v_gene: TRBV5-1
CDR3nt: TGCGCCAGCAGCCTACTAGTGGGAGGAGGAGATACGCAGTATTTT
CDR3aa: CASSLLVGGGDTQYF

d_gene: .
j_gene: TRBJ2-7
abundance: .
v_gene: TRBV5-5
CDR3nt: TGTGCCAGCACAGAAGCGGGTTGGGAGCAGTACTTC
CDR3aa: CASTEAGWEQYF

d_gene: .
j_gene: TRBJ1-1
abundance: few
v_gene: TRBV30
CDR3nt: TGTGCCTGGAATGCAGGCGGGTACACTGAAGCTTTCTTT
CDR3aa: CAWNAGGYTEAFF

d_gene: .
j_gene: TRBJ2-1
abundance: few
v_gene: TRBV27
CDR3nt: TGTGCCAGCAGTTTATACCTCTCGGGGGAGGACCACAATGAGCAGTTCTTC
CDR3aa: CASSLYLSGEDHNEQFF

d_gene: .
j_gene: TRBJ2-1
abundance: few
v_gene: TRBV7-9
CDR3nt: TGTGCCAGCAGCCTAGTTCTGGGGCCGGGTGAGCAGTTCTTC
CDR3aa: CASSLVLGPGEQFF

d_gene: .
j_gene: TRBJ1-1
abundance: .
v_gene: TRBV19
CDR3nt: TGTGCCAGTAGGCGGCGTTCTATGAACACTGAAGCTTTCTTT
CDR3aa: CASRRRSMNTEAFF

d_gene: .
j_gene: TRBJ2-7
abundance: .
v_gene: TRBV9
CDR3nt: TGTGCCAGCAGTAAAGAGGGCGAACAATCCTACGAGCAGTACTTC
CDR3aa: CASSKEGEQSYEQYF

d_gene: TRBD1
j_gene: TRBJ1-1
abundance: once
v_gene: TRBV4-1
CDR3nt: TGCGCCAGCAGCCAACCGAGAAGGGGGCAGAACACTGAAGCCTTCTTT
CDR3aa: CASSQPRRGQNTEAFF

d_gene: .
j_gene: TRBJ1-3
abundance: many
v_gene: TRBV5-1
CDR3nt: TGCGCCAGCAGCCTACCTCAGAGCGGCTCTGGAAACACCATATATTTT
CDR3aa: CASSLPQSGSGNTIYF